The T cell receptor (beta chain) described here comes from a study of OX40 agonist ivuxolimab in advanced cancers. Study conclusions and caveats: Certain nonresponders likewise exhibited a low normalized T-cell clonal expansion.

Germline-derived CDR1 and CDR2 are MDHEN and SYDVKM. V lost 6 bases, J lost 6 bases, and 4 bases stayed unmatched. This CDR3 comprises 12 residues. The timepoints at which blood was sampled were baseline, cycle 4 day 1, and cycle 7 day 1. The table came from immunoSEQ multiplex PCR; TCRdb's copy has only in-frame clones and leaves some out. The sample has around 60,000 clones, over 60% seen once. With respect to this clone: Antigen unknown.

The chain joins TRBV28 to TRBJ1-1; 7 bases align to TRBD1. The sequencing used CD4+ or CD8+ T cells sorted from blood, collected in a trial of the OX40 agonist ivuxolimab. The origin of this receptor is an adult with an advanced solid tumor such as melanoma, head and neck, liver or kidney cancer. The CDR3 is CASRQGMAEAFF. The CDR3 nucleotides are TGTGCCAGCAGACAGGGGATGGCTGAAGCTTTCTTT.